The clone carrying this T cell receptor (beta chain) was seen many times. Its antigen is undetermined. This sample was included in a study of neurological immune-mediated disorders. Study-wide context: The roughly 34 multiple sclerosis patients comprised around 31 that were relapsing-remitting and 3 that were secondary progressive.

TCRdb analysed the 5' RACE reads with MiXCR anew, one entry per CDR3 protein. The sample lists about 66,000 distinct CDR3 sequences; 4.5% to 5.5% were seen once. CDR3 length: 16 amino acids. Germline loops: CDR1 ENHRY, CDR2 SYGVKD. The V and J ends lost 4 bases and 6 bases respectively, with 16 bases between them. Study-level findings and limits: With the multiple sclerosis repertoire cluster, neither clinical nor MRI features showed any association. Phylogenetic analysis grouped 18 of 34 multiple sclerosis patients' repertoires together, suggesting a possible repertoire signature.

The source is a man younger than 45 with multiple sclerosis. The chain joins TRBV10-3 to TRBJ1-6; D is perhaps TRBD1 (6 bases). The specimen was PBMCs. The CDR3 DNA follows: TGTGCCATCAGTGGTACAGGGAGCCCTTTTAATTCACCCCTCCACTTT. Translation gives CAISGTGSPFNSPLHF.